These T cell receptor beta chains were read from a single sample in a study of shared clonotypes between healthy human individuals. Sequencing was performed with immunoSEQ multiplex PCR; in TCRdb, only in-frame clones are kept and a portion is missing. The data hold some 1,100,000 clones, with around 82% observed a single time. The specimen was memory CD4+ T cells from PBMCs. These receptors all come from a man between 18 and 35 years old in good health. Some clones in this sample may be carry-over from other donors' samples. Each CDR3 is given with its conserved first and last residue. D genes are given only for firm matches. Rows give clone size only sometimes, using once, few, many, or a class for an expanded clone.

V gene	J gene	clone size	D gene	CDR3 protein	CDR3 DNA
TRBV7-2	TRBJ1-4	-	TRBD1	CASSPETGGGEKLFF	TGTGCCAGCAGCCCAGAGACAGGGGGTGGTGAAAAACTGTTTTTT
TRBV9	TRBJ2-6	-	TRBD2	CASSPGGGAGANVLTF	TGTGCCAGCAGCCCCGGGGGGGGCGCTGGGGCCAACGTCCTGACTTTC
TRBV27	TRBJ2-1	few	TRBD2	CASRQLAGGRSEQFF	TGTGCCAGCAGACAACTAGCGGGAGGTCGGAGTGAGCAGTTCTTC
TRBV7-9	TRBJ2-7	-	TRBD2	CASSPRTSNEQYF	TGTGCCAGCAGCCCCCGGACTAGCAACGAGCAGTACTTC
TRBV2	TRBJ2-1	-	TRBD2	CASSEDISGRVNEQFF	TGTGCCAGCAGTGAAGATATTAGCGGGCGCGTCAATGAGCAGTTCTTC
TRBV27	TRBJ2-3	-	-	CASSSRPFPQGDTQYF	TGTGCCAGCAGTTCCCGGCCCTTTCCCCAGGGGGATACGCAGTATTTT
TRBV5-1	TRBJ2-3	-	-	CASSFSGTDTQYF	TGCGCCAGCAGCTTTTCAGGTACAGATACGCAGTATTTT
TRBV7-2	TRBJ2-7	-	TRBD1	CASSLVGTGAQDEQYF	TGTGCCAGCAGCTTAGTAGGGACAGGGGCCCAGGACGAGCAGTACTTC
TRBV7-9	TRBJ2-5	-	-	CASSLESAGSRMKTQYF	TGTGCCAGCAGCTTAGAGTCGGCGGGTTCAAGGATGAAGACCCAGTACTTC
TRBV19	TRBJ1-2	-	TRBD1	CASSLRQGSYGYTF	TGTGCCAGTAGTTTGCGACAGGGTTCCTATGGCTACACCTTC
TRBV2	TRBJ2-3	-	-	CASSEGPDTQYF	TGTGCCAGCAGTGAAGGCCCAGATACGCAGTATTTT
TRBV5-1	TRBJ2-5	-	-	CASSFGEETQYF	TGCGCCAGCAGCTTCGGGGAAGAGACCCAGTACTTC
TRBV28	TRBJ1-4	-	-	CASTPRGGAESNEKLFF	TGTGCCAGCACCCCCCGGGGCGGGGCTGAGAGTAATGAAAAACTGTTTTTT
TRBV7-3	TRBJ2-3	-	TRBD2	CASSLGLAGQDTQYF	TGTGCCAGCAGCTTAGGGCTAGCGGGACAGGATACGCAGTATTTT
TRBV6-1	TRBJ2-2	-	-	CASSERPWSTGELFF	TGTGCCAGCAGTGAAAGGCCTTGGAGCACCGGGGAGCTGTTTTTT
TRBV15	TRBJ1-4	once	TRBD1	CATRAGTGGGAANEKLFF	TGTGCCACCAGGGCCGGGACAGGTGGTGGGGCGGCTAATGAAAAACTGTTTTTT
TRBV5-4	TRBJ1-2	once	-	CASSLGQGLGNYGYTF	TGTGCCAGCAGCTTGGGCCAGGGTTTGGGTAACTATGGCTACACCTTC
TRBV23-1	TRBJ2-7	-	TRBD1	CASPPVDRDFYEQYF	TGCGCCAGTCCGCCGGTGGACAGGGACTTCTACGAGCAGTACTTC
TRBV2	TRBJ2-3	-	TRBD2	CATGTSGNRGDTQYF	TGTGCCACAGGGACTAGCGGGAACAGAGGAGATACGCAGTATTTT
TRBV9	TRBJ2-7	-	-	CASSVSDRPYHEQYF	TGTGCCAGCAGCGTTTCGGACAGACCTTACCACGAGCAGTACTTC
TRBV19	TRBJ2-5	-	TRBD2	CASSTYLAGRKETQYF	TGTGCCAGTAGTACGTACCTAGCGGGCCGCAAAGAGACCCAGTACTTC
TRBV2	TRBJ2-7	-	-	CASSRSYEQYF	TGTGCCAGCTCAAGATCCTACGAGCAGTACTTC
TRBV18	TRBJ1-4	-	-	CASSDSRMNEKLFF	TGTGCCAGCTCCGATTCCCGGATGAATGAAAAACTGTTTTTT
TRBV18	TRBJ1-5	few	-	CASPIWGTLNQPQHF	TGTGCCAGCCCCATATGGGGGACACTCAATCAGCCCCAGCATTTT
TRBV7-3	TRBJ2-1	-	-	CASSLTLGNEQFF	TGTGCCAGCAGCTTAACGTTAGGCAATGAGCAGTTCTTC
TRBV9	TRBJ2-3	-	-	CASSSGLTDTQYF	TGTGCCAGCAGCTCGGGACTTACAGATACGCAGTATTTT
TRBV5-1	TRBJ1-4	-	TRBD1	CASSRTTGNEKLFF	TGCGCCAGCAGCCGAACGACAGGGAATGAAAAACTGTTTTTT
TRBV6-5	TRBJ2-7	few	TRBD1	CASSYSWTGTYEQYF	TGTGCCAGCAGTTACTCGTGGACAGGGACCTACGAGCAGTACTTC
TRBV30	TRBJ2-2	few	TRBD2	CAWKEVGGETGELFF	TGTGCCTGGAAGGAAGTCGGGGGGGAAACCGGGGAGCTGTTTTTT
TRBV6-6	TRBJ2-7	-	TRBD2	CASSKPTSLNGEQYF	TGTGCCAGCAGTAAACCGACTAGCCTAAACGGCGAGCAGTACTTC
TRBV28	TRBJ1-1	-	-	CASSLVQEGTEAFF	TGTGCCAGCAGTTTGGTACAGGAGGGCACTGAAGCTTTCTTT
TRBV11-2	TRBJ1-1	-	TRBD1	CASSGGGQQGLNTEAFF	TGTGCCAGCAGCGGCGGGGGACAGCAAGGCTTGAACACTGAAGCTTTCTTT
TRBV7-3	TRBJ2-5	-	-	CASSFDGRKRETQYF	TGTGCCAGCAGCTTTGACGGGAGAAAGCGGGAGACCCAGTACTTC
TRBV11-2	TRBJ2-7	-	-	CASSPPVAGNPIYEQYF	TGTGCCAGCAGCCCCCCTGTGGCGGGAAACCCCATCTACGAGCAGTACTTC
TRBV7-2	TRBJ1-2	few	-	CASSNMGRNYGYTF	TGTGCCAGCAGCAATATGGGACGGAACTATGGCTACACCTTC
TRBV28	TRBJ2-7	-	TRBD1	CASSFGAGTGGSEQYF	TGTGCCAGCAGTTTTGGGGCCGGGACAGGGGGTTCCGAGCAGTACTTC
TRBV2	TRBJ1-1	-	-	CASCQGMNTEAFF	TGTGCCAGCTGCCAGGGAATGAACACTGAAGCTTTCTTT
TRBV18	TRBJ2-5	-	-	CASSLGHFQETQYF	TGTGCCAGCTCACTTGGACATTTCCAAGAGACCCAGTACTTC
TRBV5-1	TRBJ2-1	-	TRBD2	CASSSLAESYNEQFF	TGCGCCAGCAGCTCTCTAGCGGAGTCGTACAATGAGCAGTTCTTC
TRBV28	TRBJ1-2	many	-	CASRSTGQGGYTF	TGTGCCAGCAGGTCCACAGGGCAGGGCGGCTACACCTTC
TRBV2	TRBJ1-5	-	TRBD1	CASRPGTGEQPQHF	TGTGCCAGCAGGCCAGGGACAGGGGAACAGCCCCAGCATTTT
TRBV20-1	TRBJ2-7	-	-	CSAREVLEQYF	TGCAGTGCTAGAGAGGTCCTCGAGCAGTACTTC
TRBV19	TRBJ2-1	-	-	CASSMSLTLYNEQFF	TGTGCCAGTAGTATGAGCCTAACCCTATACAATGAGCAGTTCTTC
TRBV6-1	TRBJ1-2	once	-	CASSEVRPGYGYTF	TGTGCCAGCAGTGAAGTTAGGCCAGGGTATGGCTACACCTTC
TRBV2	TRBJ2-2	-	-	CASISTNTGELFF	TGTGCCAGCATCAGTACGAACACCGGGGAGCTGTTTTTT
TRBV5-4	TRBJ2-1	-	-	CASSLAGAGYNEQFF	TGTGCCAGCAGCTTGGCGGGGGCCGGATACAATGAGCAGTTCTTC
TRBV7-3	TRBJ2-3	-	-	CASSSGQRDTQYF	TGTGCCAGCAGCTCCGGTCAGCGGGATACGCAGTATTTT